The following is a T cell receptor beta chain sequence with its context. The clone's antigen remains unknown. One base away there is no much larger clone; base qualities are not given. These data are taken from a study of PD-1 blockade in mismatch repair-deficient tumors (TCRdb year 2017). Regarding the study in general: Between late 2013 and late 2016, the trial enrolled 86 consecutive patients with some twelve types of mismatch repair-deficient cancer, all of whom had received prior treatment and were progressing. Deep sequencing of TCR CDR3 regions was used to track tumor-associated T cell clones in peripheral blood of patients responding to PD-1 blockade.

The investigation overall reported the following: Clones residing in the tumor, which were often undetectable in blood before treatment, expanded quickly after pembrolizumab and then contracted, generally before radiologic responses.

Library prep was done by the immunoSEQ multiplex PCR assay. TCRdb's version of the immuneACCESS table is confined to in-frame rearrangements and falls short of the full clone set. An unresolved V gene accounts for under half of the shortfall where checked; the remainder is of unknown origin. The sample table contains around 37,000 clones; only one count was recorded for approximately 80% of them. The ten most abundant clones make up 1.1% of the sample. For every enrolled patient, mismatch repair deficiency was confirmed by either polymerase chain reaction or immunohistochemistry. TCR sequencing was carried out for three patients who responded to pembrolizumab therapy. The phase II trial prospectively tested pembrolizumab PD-1 blockade in advanced mismatch repair-deficient cancers regardless of tissue of origin. Peripheral blood T cell samples were collected serially, before PD-1 blockade began and at several time points afterward. The timing of each blood sample was reported as weeks after the first dose of pembrolizumab.

V loses 7 bases of germline sequence and J loses 7 bases, and the interval between the two ends is 9 bases. Taken from cysteine to phenylalanine, the CDR3 has 11 residues. CDR3 DNA only is kept here, 33 bases in frame from base 1. From a lookup of the germline V gene (reference sequence), CDR1 and CDR2 are SGHNT and YYREEE. The material was PBMCs, obtained roughly nine months after starting pembrolizumab. The chain uses TRBV5-4 and TRBJ2-1; too little of a D gene remains to name it. The origin of this receptor is an adult with mismatch repair-deficient cancer. CDR3 loop: CASESRNEQFF. At the DNA level, the sequence is TGTGCCAGCGAATCTCGGAATGAGCAGTTCTTC.